The source of this T cell receptor beta chain is a study of shared clonotypes between healthy human individuals. Naive CD8 cells, CD45RO-negative and positively selected for CCR7, excluded terminally differentiated effector memory CD45RA+ cells. The healthy adult donors were HIV-negative and reported no recent acute infections or vaccinations. Evenly divided among several immunoSEQ plates was the genomic DNA of each subset. As originally analysed: ImmunoSEQ output held junction-only sequences without quality scores, so filtering differed. Here immunoSEQ multiplex PCR was the method, and the copy in TCRdb shows in-frame clones only, minus some. V and J calls and clone size are given by that table; D and trimming were obtained from the DNA. The table shows 550,000 to 750,000 clones, with around 95% occurring only once. The CDR3 contains 15 residues. After removal of 0 bases from V and 1 base from J, the junction contained 4 bases not matched to a gene. Germline values: CDR1 SGHRS, CDR2 YFSETQ.

The count of this clone is one. The sample was naive CD8+ T cells sorted from blood. The rearrangement uses TRBV5-1 and TRBJ2-7; 7 nucleotides align to TRBD1. The TCR sequence derives from a woman aged 25 to 39 in good health. CDR3: CASSLAAGGSYEQYF. CDR3 coding DNA: TGCGCCAGCAGCTTGGCTGCAGGGGGTTCCTACGAGCAGTACTTC.